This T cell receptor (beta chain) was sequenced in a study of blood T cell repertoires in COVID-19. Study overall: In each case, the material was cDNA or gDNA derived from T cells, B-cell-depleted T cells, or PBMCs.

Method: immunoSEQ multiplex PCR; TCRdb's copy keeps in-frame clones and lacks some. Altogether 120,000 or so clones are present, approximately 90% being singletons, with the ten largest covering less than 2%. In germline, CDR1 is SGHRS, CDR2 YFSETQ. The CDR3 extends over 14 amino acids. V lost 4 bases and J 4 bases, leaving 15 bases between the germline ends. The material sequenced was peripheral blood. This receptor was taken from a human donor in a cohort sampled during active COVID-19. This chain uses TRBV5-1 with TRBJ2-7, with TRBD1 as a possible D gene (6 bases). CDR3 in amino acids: CASSPEDSRYEQYF. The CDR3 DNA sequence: TGCGCCAGCAGCCCGGAGGACAGTAGGTACGAGCAGTACTTC. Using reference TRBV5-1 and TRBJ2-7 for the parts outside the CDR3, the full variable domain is KAGVTQTPRYLIKTRGQQVTLSCSPISGHRSVSWYQQTPGQGLQFLFEYFSETQRNKGNFPGRFSGRQFSNSRSEMNVSTLELGDSALYLCASSPEDSRYEQYFGPGTRLTVT.